This T cell receptor (beta chain) was profiled in a study of T cells in Graves' hyperthyroidism and ophthalmopathy. Between the trimmed V and J ends, which lost 1 base and 0 bases, there was a span of 12 bases. Germline V gives CDR1 LNHDA, CDR2 SQIVND (reference sequence). The CDR3 extends over 16 amino acids. Study conclusions and caveats: Blood also contained most expanded thyroid clonotypes above 0.001. By a 13 V-J model, ophthalmopathy was set apart from stable hyperthyroidism.

This clonotype occurred a few times. Its antigen is unknown. This sample holds PBMCs from less than 11 ml fresh peripheral blood. RNA transcripts gave rise to amplified TCR beta CDR3 regions. Carried out on the TCR CDR3, a first-round RT-PCR used the HTBI primer set. TCRdb re-called the multiplex PCR reads through MiXCR, storing one row per CDR3 protein. In the table there are hundreds of thousands of distinct CDR3 sequences, around 40% of which are singletons. The genes are TRBV19 and TRBJ1-1; the D is unclear. The receptor's source is a woman aged 40 to 49 with Graves' hyperthyroidism. Input material: blood. The DNA of the CDR3 is TGTGCCAGTAGTATAGTCCTAGGGTCCATGAACACTGAAGCTTTCTTT. This translates into CASSIVLGSMNTEAFF.